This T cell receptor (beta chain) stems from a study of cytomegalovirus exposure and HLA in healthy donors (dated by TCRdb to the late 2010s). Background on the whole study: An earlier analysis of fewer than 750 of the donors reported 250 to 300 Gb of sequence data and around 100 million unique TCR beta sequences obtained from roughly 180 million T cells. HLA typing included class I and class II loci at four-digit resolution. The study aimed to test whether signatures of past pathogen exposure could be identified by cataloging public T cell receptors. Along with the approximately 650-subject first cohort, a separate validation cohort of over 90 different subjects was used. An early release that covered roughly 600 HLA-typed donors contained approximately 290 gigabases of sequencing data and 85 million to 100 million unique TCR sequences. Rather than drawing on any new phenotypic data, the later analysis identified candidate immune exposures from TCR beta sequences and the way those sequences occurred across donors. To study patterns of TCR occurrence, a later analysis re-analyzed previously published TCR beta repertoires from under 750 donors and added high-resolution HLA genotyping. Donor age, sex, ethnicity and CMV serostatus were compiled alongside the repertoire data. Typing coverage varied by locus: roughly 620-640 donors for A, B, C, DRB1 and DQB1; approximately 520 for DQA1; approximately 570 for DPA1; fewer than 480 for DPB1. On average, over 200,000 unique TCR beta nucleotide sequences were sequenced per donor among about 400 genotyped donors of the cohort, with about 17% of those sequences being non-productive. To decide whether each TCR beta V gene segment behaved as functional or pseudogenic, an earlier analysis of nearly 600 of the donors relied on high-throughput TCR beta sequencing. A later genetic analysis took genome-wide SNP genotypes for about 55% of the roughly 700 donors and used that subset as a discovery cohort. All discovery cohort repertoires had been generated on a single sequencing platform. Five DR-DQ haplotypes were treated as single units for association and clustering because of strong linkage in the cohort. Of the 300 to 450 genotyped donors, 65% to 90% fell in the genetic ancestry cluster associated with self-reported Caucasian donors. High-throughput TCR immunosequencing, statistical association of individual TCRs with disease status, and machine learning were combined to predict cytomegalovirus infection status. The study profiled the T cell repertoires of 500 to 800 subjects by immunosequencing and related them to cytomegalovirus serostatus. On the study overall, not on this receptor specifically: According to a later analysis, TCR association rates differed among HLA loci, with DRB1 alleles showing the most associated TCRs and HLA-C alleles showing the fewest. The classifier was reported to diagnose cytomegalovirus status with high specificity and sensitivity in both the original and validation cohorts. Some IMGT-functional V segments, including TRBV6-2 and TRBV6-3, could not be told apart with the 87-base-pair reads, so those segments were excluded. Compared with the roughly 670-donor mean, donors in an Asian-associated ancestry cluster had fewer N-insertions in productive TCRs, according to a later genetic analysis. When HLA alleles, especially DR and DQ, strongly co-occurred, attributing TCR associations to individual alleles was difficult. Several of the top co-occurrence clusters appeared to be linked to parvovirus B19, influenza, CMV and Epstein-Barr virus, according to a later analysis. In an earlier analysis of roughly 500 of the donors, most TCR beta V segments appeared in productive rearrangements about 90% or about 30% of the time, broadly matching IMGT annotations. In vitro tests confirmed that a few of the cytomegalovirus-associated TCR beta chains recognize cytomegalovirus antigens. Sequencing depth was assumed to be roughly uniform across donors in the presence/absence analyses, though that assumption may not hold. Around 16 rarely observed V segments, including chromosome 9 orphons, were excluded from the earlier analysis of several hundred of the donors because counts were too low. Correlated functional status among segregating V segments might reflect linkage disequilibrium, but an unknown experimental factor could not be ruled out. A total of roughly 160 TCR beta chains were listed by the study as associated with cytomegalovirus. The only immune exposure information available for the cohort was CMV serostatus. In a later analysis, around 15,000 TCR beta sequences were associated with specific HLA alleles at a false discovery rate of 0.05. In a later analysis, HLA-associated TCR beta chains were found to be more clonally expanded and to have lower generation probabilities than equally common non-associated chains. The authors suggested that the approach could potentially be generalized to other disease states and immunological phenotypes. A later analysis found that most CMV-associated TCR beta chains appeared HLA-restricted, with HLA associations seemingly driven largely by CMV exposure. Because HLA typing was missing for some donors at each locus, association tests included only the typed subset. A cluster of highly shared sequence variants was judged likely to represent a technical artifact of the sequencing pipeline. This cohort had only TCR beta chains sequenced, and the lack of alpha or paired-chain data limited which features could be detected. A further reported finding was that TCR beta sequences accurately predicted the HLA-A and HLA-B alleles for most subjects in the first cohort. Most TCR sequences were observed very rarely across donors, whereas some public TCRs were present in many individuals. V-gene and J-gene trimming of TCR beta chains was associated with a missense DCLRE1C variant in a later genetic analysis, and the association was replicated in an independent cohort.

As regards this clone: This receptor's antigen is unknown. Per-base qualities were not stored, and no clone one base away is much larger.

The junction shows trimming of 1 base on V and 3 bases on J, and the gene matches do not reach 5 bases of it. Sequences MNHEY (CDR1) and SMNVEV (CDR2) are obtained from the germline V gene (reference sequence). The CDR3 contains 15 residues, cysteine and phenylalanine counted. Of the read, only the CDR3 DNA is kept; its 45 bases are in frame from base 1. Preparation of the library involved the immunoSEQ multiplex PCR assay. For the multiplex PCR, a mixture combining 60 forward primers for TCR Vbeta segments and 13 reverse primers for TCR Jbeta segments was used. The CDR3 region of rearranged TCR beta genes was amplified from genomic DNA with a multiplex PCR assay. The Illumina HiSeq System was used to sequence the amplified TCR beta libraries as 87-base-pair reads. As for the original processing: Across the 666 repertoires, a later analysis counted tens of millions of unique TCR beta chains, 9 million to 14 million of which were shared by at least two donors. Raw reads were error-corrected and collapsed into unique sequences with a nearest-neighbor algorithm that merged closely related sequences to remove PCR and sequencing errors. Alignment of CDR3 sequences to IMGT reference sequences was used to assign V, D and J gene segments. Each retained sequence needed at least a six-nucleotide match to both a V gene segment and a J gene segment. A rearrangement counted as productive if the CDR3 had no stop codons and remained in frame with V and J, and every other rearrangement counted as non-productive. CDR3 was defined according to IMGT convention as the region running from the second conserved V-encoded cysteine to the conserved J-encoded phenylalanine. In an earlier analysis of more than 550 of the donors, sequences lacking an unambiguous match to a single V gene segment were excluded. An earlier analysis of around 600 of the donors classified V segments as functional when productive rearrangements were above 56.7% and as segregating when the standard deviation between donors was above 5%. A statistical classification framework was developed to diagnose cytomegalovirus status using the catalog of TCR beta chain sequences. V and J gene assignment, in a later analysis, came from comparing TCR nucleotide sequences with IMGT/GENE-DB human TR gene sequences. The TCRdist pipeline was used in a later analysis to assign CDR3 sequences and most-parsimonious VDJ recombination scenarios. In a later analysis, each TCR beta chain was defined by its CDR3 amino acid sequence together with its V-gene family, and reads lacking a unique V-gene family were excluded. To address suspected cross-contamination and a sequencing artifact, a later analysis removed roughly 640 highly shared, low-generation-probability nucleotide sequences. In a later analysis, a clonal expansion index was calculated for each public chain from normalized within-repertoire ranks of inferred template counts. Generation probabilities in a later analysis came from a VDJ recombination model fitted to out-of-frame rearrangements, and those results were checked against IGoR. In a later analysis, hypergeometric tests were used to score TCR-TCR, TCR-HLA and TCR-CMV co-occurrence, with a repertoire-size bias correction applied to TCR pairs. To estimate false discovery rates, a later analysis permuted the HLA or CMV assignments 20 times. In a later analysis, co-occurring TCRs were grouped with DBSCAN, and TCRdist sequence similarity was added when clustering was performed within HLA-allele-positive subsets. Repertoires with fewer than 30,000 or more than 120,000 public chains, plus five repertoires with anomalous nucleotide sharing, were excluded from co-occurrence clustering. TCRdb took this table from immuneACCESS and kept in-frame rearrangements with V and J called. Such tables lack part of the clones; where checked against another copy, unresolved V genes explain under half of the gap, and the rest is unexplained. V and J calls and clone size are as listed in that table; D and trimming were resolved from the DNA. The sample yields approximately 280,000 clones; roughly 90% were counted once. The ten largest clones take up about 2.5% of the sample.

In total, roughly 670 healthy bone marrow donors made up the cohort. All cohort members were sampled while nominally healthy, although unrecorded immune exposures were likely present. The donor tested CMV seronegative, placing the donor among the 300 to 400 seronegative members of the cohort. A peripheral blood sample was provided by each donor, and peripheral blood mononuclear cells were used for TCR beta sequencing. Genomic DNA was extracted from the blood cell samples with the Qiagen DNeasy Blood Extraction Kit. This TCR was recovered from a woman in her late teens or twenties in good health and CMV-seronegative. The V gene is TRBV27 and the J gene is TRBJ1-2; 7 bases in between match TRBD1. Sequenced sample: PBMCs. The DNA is TGTGCCAGCAGTTTATTAGGCCAGGGGGACTATGGCTACACCTTC. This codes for CASSLLGQGDYGYTF.